This TCR beta chain derives from a study of T cell repertoires in cytomegalovirus infection. Study background: The authors relied on CMV epitopes, both recently identified HLA-C-restricted and well-studied HLA-B-restricted.

TCRdb reprocessed the reads via MiXCR and lists one record per CDR3 protein. Of about 770,000 distinct CDR3 sequences listed, about 29% are singletons. Germline-derived CDR1 and CDR2 are SGHVS and FNYEAQ. With 6 bases removed from V and 1 base from J, the gap between germline ends came to 10 bases. The CDR3 is made up of 14 amino acids. With respect to this clonotype: Its antigen is still unknown.

Regarding the study as a whole: Based on cumulative public TCR beta family frequency, carriers of CMV plus the relevant HLA were identified.

Sequencing was performed on cultured CD8+ T cells from PBMCs, taken from culture after CMV antigen stimulation. This receptor was identified in a human donor in good health (CMV status not recorded). Some clones in this sample may be carry-over from other donors' samples. J is TRBJ1-5 and V is TRBV7-6; the D is unclear. This CDR3 is CASRGGESNQPQHF. The CDR3 region has the DNA TGTGCCAGCAGGGGCGGGGAGAGCAATCAGCCCCAGCATTTT.